The 2 T cell receptor beta chains given below trace back to one sample, sequenced in a study of cytomegalovirus exposure and HLA in healthy donors. 60 Vbeta and 13 Jbeta primers were used in PCR. The repertoire was sequenced with immunoSEQ multiplex PCR; TCRdb's copy has only in-frame clones and lacks some. The sample's table shows roughly 43,000 clones. Sequencing was done on a sample of PBMCs. The receptors here all came from a woman aged 40 to 49 in good health and CMV-seronegative.

The V gene is TRBV5-4, the J gene TRBJ1-1; D not resolved. The CDR3 is 14 residues long. Germline lookup yields CDR1 SGHNT and CDR2 YYREEE (reference sequence). V dropped 0 bases and J dropped 1 base, with 7 bases sitting between them. CDR3 in DNA: TGTGCCAGCAGCTTGGATGTGGCGAACACTGAAGCTTTCTTT. Amino acids: CASSLDVANTEAFF.

This chain connects TRBV5-4 to TRBJ2-3, with D unresolved. This CDR3 region has 16 residues. The germline V gene has CDR1 SGHNT and CDR2 YYREEE (reference sequence). Trimming removed 0 bases from V and 0 bases from J, with 11 bases in between. CDR3 in amino acids: CASSLAGAPSTDTQYF. The CDR3 coding sequence is TGTGCCAGCAGCTTGGCCGGAGCGCCAAGCACAGATACGCAGTATTTT.